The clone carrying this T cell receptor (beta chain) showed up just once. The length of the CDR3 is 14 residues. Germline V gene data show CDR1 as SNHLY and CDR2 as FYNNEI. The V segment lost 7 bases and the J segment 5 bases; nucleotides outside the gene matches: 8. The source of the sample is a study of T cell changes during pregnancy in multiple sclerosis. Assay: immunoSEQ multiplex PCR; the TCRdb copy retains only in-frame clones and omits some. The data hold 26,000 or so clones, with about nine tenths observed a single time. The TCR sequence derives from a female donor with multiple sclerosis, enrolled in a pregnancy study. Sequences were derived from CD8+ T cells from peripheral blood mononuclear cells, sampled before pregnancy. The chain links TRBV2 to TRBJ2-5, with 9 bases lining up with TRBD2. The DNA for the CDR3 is TGTGCCAGCAATCAGGCGGGAGGGGTGGAGACCCAGTACTTC. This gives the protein CASNQAGGVETQYF.